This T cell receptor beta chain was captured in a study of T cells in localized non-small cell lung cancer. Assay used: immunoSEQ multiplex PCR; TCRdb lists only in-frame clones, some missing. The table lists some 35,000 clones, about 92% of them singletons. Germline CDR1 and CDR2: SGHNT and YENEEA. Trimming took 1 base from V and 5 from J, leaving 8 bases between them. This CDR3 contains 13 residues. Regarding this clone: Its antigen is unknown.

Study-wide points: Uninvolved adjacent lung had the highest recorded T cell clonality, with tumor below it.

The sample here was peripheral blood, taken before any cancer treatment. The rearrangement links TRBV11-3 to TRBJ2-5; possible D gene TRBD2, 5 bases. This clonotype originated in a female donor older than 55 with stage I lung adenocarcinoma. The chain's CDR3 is CASSLGGRETQYF. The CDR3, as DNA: TGTGCCAGCAGCTTAGGAGGGCGCGAGACCCAGTACTTC.